The 11 T cell receptor beta chains given below trace back to one sample, sequenced in a study of HIV-infected patients and healthy controls. Alpha and beta constant-region primers primed reverse transcription of around 500 ng RNA. Each of the alpha and beta chains got its own library through chain-specific third strand synthesis with indices. In TCRdb, the 5' RACE reads were re-called with MiXCR into one record per CDR3 protein. The sample records around 8,800 distinct CDR3 sequences, 7.3% being singletons. Whole blood was used without fractionation, so all unsorted peripheral T cells were included. Sequencing was performed on blood, taken before antiretroviral therapy. The receptors were gathered from an adult with HIV infection.

This clonotype was seen at least ten times. The genes are TRBV3-1 and TRBJ1-1; D possibly corresponds to TRBD1 (6 bases). V lost 1 base and J 6 bases, leaving 12 bases between the germline ends. Germline V CDR1 and CDR2: LGHDT, YNNKEL (reference sequence). The length of the CDR3 is 14 residues. DNA of the CDR3: TGTGCCAGCAGCCAAGGGGGGAGGGGGGCTGAAGCTTTCTTT. It specifies CASSQGGRGAEAFF.

The sample holds many counts of this clonotype. V gene TRBV6-5 combines with J gene TRBJ2-1; perhaps TRBD2 as D (5 bases). V gave up 0 bases and J gave up 9 bases, with 12 bases separating them. Germline values: CDR1 MNHEY, CDR2 SVGAGI. The CDR3 runs to 14 residues. DNA for the CDR3: TGTGCCAGCAGTTACTCCGGACTCATCCGTGAGCAGTTCTTC. This sequence encodes CASSYSGLIREQFF.

In this sample, this clonotype turned up many times. The genes are TRBV11-1 and TRBJ2-7; possible D gene TRBD1, 5 bases. From germline, CDR1 is SGHAT and CDR2 FQDESV (reference sequence). The CDR3 loop spans 12 amino acids. The V end was cut by 3 bases, the J end by 7 bases, with 10 bases between. This CDR3 reads CASSFQGNEQYF. The CDR3, as DNA: TGTGCCAGCAGCTTCCAGGGTAATGAGCAGTACTTC.

The table lists this clonotype with many counts. This chain connects TRBV12-3 or TRBV12-4 to TRBJ2-7, with TRBD1 identical over 8 bases. Unmatched junction bases numbered 10, after V lost 11 bases and J lost 1 base. The CDR3 is made up of 14 amino acids. The CDR3 here is CASQGAVRSYEQYF. The DNA of the CDR3 is TGTGCCTCCCAGGGGGCCGTTCGATCCTACGAGCAGTACTTC.

The chain carries TRBV19 and TRBJ1-1; the D gene is possibly TRBD1 (5 bases). The CDR3 covers 14 residues. Deletions cut 3 bases from V and 1 base from J, with 9 bases between. Germline assignment: CDR1 LNHDA and CDR2 SQIVND (reference sequence). The CDR3 loop is CASSMGTWNTEAFF. The CDR3 nucleotides read TGTGCCAGTAGTATGGGGACTTGGAACACTGAAGCTTTCTTT. Complete variable domain (other parts from reference TRBV19 and TRBJ1-1): DGGITQSPKYLFRKEGQNVTLSCEQNLNHDAMYWYRQDPGQGLRLIYYSQIVNDFQKGDIAEGYSVSREKKESFPLTVTSAQKNPTAFYLCASSMGTWNTEAFFGQGTRLTVV.

This clonotype was counted at least ten times. This sequence joins TRBV13 and TRBJ1-1; D remains ambiguous. The CDR3 consists of 11 residues. Trimming cost V 1 base and J 7 bases, with 4 bases left between them. Germline CDR1 PRHDT, CDR2 FYEKMQ (reference sequence). The CDR3 region is CASSLAVEAFF. CDR3 nucleotide sequence: TGTGCCAGCAGCTTAGCGGTTGAAGCTTTCTTT.

This clonotype was counted many times. The rearrangement joins TRBV7-9 to TRBJ2-3, with TRBD2 as a possible D gene (5 bases). V was pared by 0 bases and J by 3 bases, with 16 bases between. In germline, CDR1 is SEHNR, CDR2 FQNEAQ (reference sequence). The CDR3 is 17 amino acids. The CDR3 nucleotides are TGTGCCAGCAGCTTAGCGTCAGTGGTCGGGATTACAGATACGCAGTATTTT. Translated: CASSLASVVGITDTQYF.

The table lists this clonotype with many counts. The chain couples TRBV12-3 or TRBV12-4 to TRBJ1-1; TRBD1 might be the D (6 bases). This CDR3 has 15 amino acids. The V end was cut by 2 bases, the J end by 0 bases, with 10 bases between. This CDR3 reads CASSLSSGVNTEAFF. CDR3 coding DNA: TGTGCCAGCAGTTTATCTTCAGGGGTGAACACTGAAGCTTTCTTT.

The chain carries TRBV7-3 and TRBJ1-4, with D hard to call. Germline values: CDR1 SGHTA, CDR2 FQGTGA. The length of the CDR3 is 16 residues. V lost 2 bases to trimming and J lost 0 bases, with 10 bases between them. This CDR3 reads CASSLFLGSTNEKLFF. The CDR3 DNA reads as TGTGCCAGCAGCTTATTTCTGGGATCAACTAATGAAAAACTGTTTTTT.

In its sample, this clonotype was seen many times. The rearrangement links TRBV20-1 to TRBJ1-1, with 8 positions matching TRBD1. Germline CDR1 is DFQATT and CDR2 is SNEGSKA (reference sequence). Trimming removed 6 bases from V and 10 bases from J; junction bases left unmatched: 4. This CDR3 has 10 amino acids. The CDR3 protein is CSAAQGGAFF. The CDR3 nucleotides are TGCAGTGCGGCACAGGGGGGAGCTTTCTTT.

The chain recombines TRBV28 with TRBJ2-3; 8 bases are a match to TRBD1. J was trimmed by 3 bases and V by 2 bases; bases with no gene match: 7. The CDR3 spans 16 residues. Germline-derived CDR1 and CDR2 are MDHEN and SYDVKM. CDR3 coding DNA: TGTGCCAGCAGTTTACTCAGACAGGGGCTAACAGATACGCAGTATTTT. Translation: CASSLLRQGLTDTQYF.